This T cell receptor (beta chain) was documented in a study of CD8+ T cells in alopecia areata. Extraction and reverse transcription of RNA yielded cDNA as the sequencing template. Repertoires were generated with immunoSEQ multiplex PCR, while TCRdb's copy carries only in-frame clones and drops some. The data hold 40,000 to 50,000 clones, with around three fifths observed a single time. V was clipped by 3 bases and J by 1 base; unmatched bases: 3. CDR3 length: 15 residues. Germline-derived CDR1 and CDR2 are SEHNR and FQNEAQ (reference sequence). Treatment noted: oral pan-JAK inhibitor, 5-10 mg twice daily.

The source of this sequence is a human donor with alopecia areata. The sequencing here drew on CD8+ T cells sorted from blood, taken at week 4, from a patient treated with tofacitinib. The J gene is TRBJ2-3, the V gene TRBV7-9; TRBD2 agrees at 8 bases. CDR3 sequence (DNA): TGTGCCAGCAGCTTCCCAGCGGGGGGCACAGATACGCAGTATTTT. As protein: CASSFPAGGTDTQYF.